This passage covers 21 T cell receptor beta chains from one sample sequenced in a study of blood T cell repertoires in COVID-19. Libraries were prepared by immunoSEQ multiplex PCR; TCRdb keeps only in-frame clonotypes and omits some of them. The data contain about 140,000 clones, 65% to 85% of them singletons. Sequences were obtained from peripheral blood. All receptors come from a woman aged 60 to 75 with acute or convalescent COVID-19.

This clone came up once. This chain uses TRBV5-8 with TRBJ2-3; weak D call: TRBD2 (6 bases). Germline assignment: CDR1 SGHTS and CDR2 YDEGEE. V gave up 2 bases and J gave up 2 bases, with 18 bases separating them. The CDR3 runs to 17 residues. The CDR3 sequence: CASSFSATRTFTDTQYF. The CDR3 region has the DNA TGTGCCAGCAGCTTTTCGGCGACTAGGACCTTCACAGATACGCAGTATTTT.

V usage is TRBV5-4 and J usage is TRBJ1-1, with 8 nucleotides matching TRBD1. Germline V gives CDR1 SGHNT, CDR2 YYREEE (reference sequence). Trimming at V came to 0 bases and at J to 4 bases, leaving 2 bases not matched to a gene. The CDR3 is made up of 14 amino acids. The CDR3 DNA reads as TGTGCCAGCAGCTTGGACAGGGGGTTCACTGAAGCTTTCTTT. It is translated as CASSLDRGFTEAFF.

V and J are TRBV7-3 and TRBJ2-1, with 9 bases aligning to TRBD1. The germline CDR1 and CDR2 sequences are SGHTA and FQGTGA. This CDR3 has 18 residues. With V trimmed by 3 bases and J by 2 bases, 11 bases remained unmatched. The CDR3 spells CASSFRPPGQGTYNEQFF. CDR3 nucleotides: TGTGCCAGCAGCTTCAGACCCCCGGGACAGGGAACCTACAATGAGCAGTTCTTC.

The genes are TRBV12-3 or TRBV12-4 and TRBJ1-1; possible D gene TRBD1, 5 bases. Trimming shortened V by 1 base and J by 11 bases, and 14 bases separated the two germline ends. The length of the CDR3 is 13 residues. The CDR3 reads CASSLVQRGLAFF. The CDR3, as DNA: TGTGCCAGCAGTTTAGTTCAAAGGGGCTTGGCTTTCTTT.

The genes are TRBV12-3 or TRBV12-4 and TRBJ2-7, with TRBD1 matching 8 bases. After removal of 5 bases from V and 3 bases from J, the junction contained 0 bases not matched to a gene. The length of the CDR3 is 12 residues. CDR3 loop: CASSTGGYEQYF. DNA of the CDR3: TGTGCCAGCAGTACAGGGGGCTACGAGCAGTACTTC.

This clone was detected once. The J gene is TRBJ2-1, the V gene TRBV5-4, with 11 bases fitting TRBD2. There are 15 residues in the CDR3. The V gene's germline CDR1 is SGHNT and CDR2 YYREEE (reference sequence). The V segment lost 0 bases and the J segment 5 bases; nucleotides outside the gene matches: 1. Written as DNA, the CDR3 is TGTGCCAGCAGCTTGGGACTAGCGGGGAACAATGAGCAGTTCTTC. This codes for CASSLGLAGNNEQFF.

This chain uses TRBV2 with TRBJ2-7; 16 bases map to TRBD2. Germline values: CDR1 SNHLY, CDR2 FYNNEI. CDR3 length: 17 amino acids. Germline trimming cut 7 bases from V and 6 bases from J; bases unmatched to any gene: 12. The CDR3 region is CASNLGLAGGGAGEQYF. CDR3 DNA: TGTGCCAGCAATCTGGGACTAGCGGGAGGGGGGGCCGGCGAGCAGTACTTC.

In its sample, this clone was seen a few times. The rearrangement joins TRBV18 to TRBJ2-7; 8 bases match TRBD2. J gave up 5 bases and V 3 bases, and 6 bases lay outside the gene matches. This CDR3 has 14 amino acids. Germline V lookup: CDR1 KGHSH, CDR2 LQKENI. The CDR3 DNA follows: TGTGCCAGCTCACCTATAGCGGGGTCCGACGAGCAGTACTTC. It encodes CASSPIAGSDEQYF.

This rearrangement joins TRBV3-1 (or the pseudogene TRBV3-2) to TRBJ1-2; 8 bases line up with TRBD1. The CDR3 covers 14 residues. Trimming at V came to 5 bases and at J to 2 bases, leaving 4 bases not matched to a gene. Germline CDR1 reads LGHDT; CDR2 reads YNNKEL (reference sequence). The CDR3 region has the DNA TGTGCCAGCAGCTTTGGACAGGGCAACTATGGCTACACCTTC. Amino acid sequence: CASSFGQGNYGYTF.

The chain links TRBV12-3 or TRBV12-4 to TRBJ2-7, with TRBD2 identical over 8 bases. J lost 2 bases, V lost 3 bases, and 0 bases had no gene match. This CDR3 contains 13 residues. The CDR3 reads CASSFGGAYEQYF. As DNA, the CDR3 is TGTGCCAGCAGTTTCGGGGGGGCCTACGAGCAGTACTTC.

This clone has only a few counts. The gene calls are TRBV11-2 and TRBJ1-2; D perhaps matches TRBD1 (6 bases). The germline V and J ends were trimmed by 6 bases and 4 bases, with 15 bases remaining between them. The germline gives CDR1 SGHAT, CDR2 FQNNGV. The CDR3 has 14 amino acids. CDR3 in amino acids: CASRRGRGIYGYTF. The DNA of the CDR3 is TGTGCCAGCAGACGAGGCAGGGGTATCTATGGCTACACCTTC.

The chain carries TRBV10-3 and TRBJ2-1, with TRBD2 identical over 14 bases. Germline V gene lookup returns CDR1 ENHRY and CDR2 SYGVKD. The CDR3 runs to 13 residues. J gave up 7 bases and V 10 bases, and 3 bases lay outside the gene matches. The CDR3 DNA reads as TGTGCCACGGGACTAGCGGGAGTAAATGAGCAGTTCTTC. Residues: CATGLAGVNEQFF.

In this sample, this clone turned up once. V gene TRBV18 combines with J gene TRBJ1-1, with 8 bases aligning to TRBD1. The germline CDR1 and CDR2 sequences are KGHSH and LQKENI. The CDR3 is 15 amino acids. V trimming: 4 bases; J trimming: 1 base; junction bases outside the gene matches: 5. The CDR3 coding sequence is TGTGCCAGCTCACAGAGGACAGGGTGGAACACTGAAGCTTTCTTT. Residues: CASSQRTGWNTEAFF.

In its sample, this clone was seen once. This likely reflects a read error, since a far larger clone is one base away. CDR3 DNA: TGCATCGTTGGGTCAGGGGGCACTAATGAAAAACTGTTTTTT. Protein product: CIVGSGGTNEKLFF. V usage is TRBV29-1 and J usage is TRBJ1-4, with TRBD1 identical over 8 bases. Germline assignment: CDR1 SQVTM and CDR2 ANQGSEA. This CDR3 spans 14 amino acids.

V usage is TRBV18 and J usage is TRBJ2-7, with a possible D match to TRBD2 (6 bases). The CDR3 sequence is 13 residues long. V lost 3 bases and J lost 4, with 10 bases in between. The germline V gene encodes CDR1 KGHSH and CDR2 LQKENI. The CDR3 reads CASSPTGRYEQYF. DNA of the CDR3: TGTGCCAGCTCACCGACCGGGAGATACGAGCAGTACTTC.

The chain couples TRBV3-1 (or the pseudogene TRBV3-2) to TRBJ2-1; 10 positions agree with TRBD2. Per germline, CDR1 LGHDT and CDR2 YNNKEL (reference sequence). V trimming: 1 base; J trimming: 9 bases; junction bases outside the gene matches: 3. The CDR3 is made up of 14 amino acids. The DNA of the CDR3 is TGTGCCAGCAGCCAAGTAGCGGGAGGATCTGAGCAGTTCTTC. This translates into CASSQVAGGSEQFF.

The chain combines TRBV7-9 with TRBJ1-3, with 8 positions matching TRBD1. This CDR3 has 15 amino acids. With 2 bases clipped from V and 2 bases from J, the junction kept 2 bases outside the gene matches. CDR1 and CDR2 from the germline V gene are SEHNR and FQNEAQ (reference sequence). Here the CDR3 DNA reads TGTGCCAGCAGCTTACAGGGGGCGCCTGGAAACACCATATATTTT. Translating gives CASSLQGAPGNTIYF.

V gene TRBV15 combines with J gene TRBJ2-7; 9 nucleotides line up with TRBD1. The CDR3 length is 14 residues. Germline loops: CDR1 LNHNV, CDR2 YYDKDF (reference sequence). With 6 bases clipped from V and 5 bases from J, the junction kept 8 bases outside the gene matches. CDR3 sequence: CATSSGDRAHEQYF. CDR3 sequence (DNA): TGTGCCACCAGTTCTGGGGACAGGGCTCACGAGCAGTACTTC.

V and J are TRBV19 and TRBJ1-3; D ambiguous. CDR3 length: 14 residues. Trimming cost V 5 bases and J 2 bases, with 10 bases left between them. Germline V gene lookup returns CDR1 LNHDA and CDR2 SQIVND (reference sequence). The CDR3, as DNA: TGTGCCAGTAGTGCCCTTACTGCTGGAAACACCATATATTTT. Translated, it gives CASSALTAGNTIYF. The whole variable domain, filled in from reference TRBV19 and TRBJ1-3, reads DGGITQSPKYLFRKEGQNVTLSCEQNLNHDAMYWYRQDPGQGLRLIYYSQIVNDFQKGDIAEGYSVSREKKESFPLTVTSAQKNPTAFYLCASSALTAGNTIYFGEGSWLTVV.

The genes are TRBV3-1 (or the pseudogene TRBV3-2) and TRBJ2-5; D possibly corresponds to TRBD1 (5 bases). V was cut by 0 bases and J by 2 bases, with 13 bases left in between. The CDR3 sequence is 16 residues long. Germline CDR1 is LGHDT and CDR2 is YNNKEL (reference sequence). This CDR3 reads CASSQEGRRDQETQYF. The CDR3 region has the DNA TGTGCCAGCAGCCAAGAGGGGCGCAGGGATCAAGAGACCCAGTACTTC.

The chain employs TRBV19 and TRBJ2-3; D perhaps matches TRBD1 (5 bases). The germline gives CDR1 LNHDA, CDR2 SQIVND (reference sequence). Trimming pared 9 bases from V and 2 bases from J, leaving 24 bases between. CDR3 length: 17 amino acids. The CDR3 region has the DNA TGTGCCAGCCGGTCCTTCGCTCGACAGTTTTCCACAGATACGCAGTATTTT. Protein sequence: CASRSFARQFSTDTQYF.